The rows below give T cell receptor beta chains drawn from one sample of a study of T cell repertoires in cytomegalovirus infection. The antigens for these receptors are not known. TCRdb itself ran the reads through MiXCR, one entry per CDR3 protein. The repertoire includes 250,000 to 400,000 distinct CDR3 sequences, approximately 25% of them detected once, and 13% sits in the top ten. The sequencing here drew on cultured PBMCs, taken from culture after CMV antigen stimulation. The receptors come from a human donor in good health (CMV status not recorded). Some clones in this sample may be carry-over from other donors' samples. The CDR3 runs from the conserved cysteine through the conserved F or W.

V	CDR3
TRBV12-3/TRBV12-4	CASSPGFPPQHF
TRBV7-3	CASSLIWGGTDTQYF
TRBV7-2	CASSLQGAGGNQPQHF
TRBV5-1	CASSHNKWTGGRLAEGYNEQFF
TRBV2	CASSRGQGRFEEQFF
TRBV6-5	CASSPDSRVGQETQYF
TRBV27	CASSLIRQPQHF
TRBV7-2	CASSRRQADTEAFF
TRBV6-2/TRBV6-3	CASSRAGTGNSNQPQHF
TRBV4-1	CASSRDTGSYNEQFF
TRBV7-9	CASSLAGGYQETQYF
TRBV6-2/TRBV6-3	CASSYSQATDTQYF
TRBV20-1	CSARVTSGNQETQYF